This TCR beta chain was documented in a study of vaccination effects on CD4 cells after COVID-19. Notes on the study in general: Early post-infection timepoints were absent, and convalescent patients were few. Vaccine-induced clones in healthy vaccinees cross-reacted with common cold coronaviruses in only 1 of 255 cases. Marked clonal contraction was seen late after vaccination (in both infection- and vaccine-induced clones).

Measured with immunoSEQ multiplex PCR; TCRdb has only the in-frame clones, and not every one. Here the sample spans 30,000 or so clones, 73% being singletons. Antigen-specific CD4+ T cells expanded by the ViraFEST assay with viral peptide pools were then sequenced. Investigators separated out CD4+ T cells once about 10 days of culture had passed. Each participant was given two doses of one vaccine (BNT162b2 or mRNA-1273). Cultures had half their medium replaced with IL-2 medium on days 3 and 7. Points on this clone: The antigen is unknown.

V lost 6 bases to trimming and J lost 11 bases, with 16 bases between them. Germline V gives CDR1 KGHSH, CDR2 LQKENI. This CDR3 comprises 12 residues. The receptor was derived from a human donor who received a COVID-19 vaccine. The material was CD4+ T cells from PBMCs cultured with HCoV-NL63 spike peptides, obtained after COVID-19 vaccination. This chain connects TRBV18 to TRBJ1-1; D is unresolved. In DNA, the CDR3 is TGTGCCAGCTCCCCTGGTGAAGGTGAGGCTTTCTTT. Protein sequence: CASSPGEGEAFF.